The source of this T cell receptor (beta chain) is a study of siplizumab effects on memory and regulatory T cells. Study-level findings and limits: It was never confirmed that proliferating Tregs from siplizumab cultures were suppressive.

Per sample, the assay covered approximately 100,000 TCR templates. Here immunoSEQ multiplex PCR was the method, and the copy in TCRdb shows in-frame clones only, minus some. This sample yields approximately 97,000 clones, of which 92% are seen a single time; 0.9% to 1.4% belongs to the top ten. With respect to this clone: Its antigen is undetermined.

Sequenced material: CD4+ T cells sorted from blood. This receptor was identified in a human donor in good health.

The CDR3 sequence: CARNFDPGGGSHEQFF. CDR3 DNA sequence: TGTGCCAGAAATTTCGACCCCGGGGGGGGGTCTCATGAGCAGTTCTTC. This chain joins TRBV21-1 and TRBJ2-1; TRBD2, the D gene given by the table, was not confirmed from the DNA. TRBV21-1 is recorded as a pseudogene. The CDR3 spans 16 residues.